This T cell receptor (beta chain) was documented in a study of response to subunit inactivated influenza vaccine. J gave up 8 bases and V 10 bases, and 5 bases lay outside the gene matches. Germline V gives CDR1 SEHNR, CDR2 FQNEAQ (reference sequence). The CDR3 runs 13 residues. The sample holds many counts of this clonotype. TCRdb passed the RT-PCR reads through MiXCR, listing each CDR3 protein once. The sample yields 600,000 to 850,000 distinct CDR3 sequences, approximately 14% seen once. This specimen consisted of PBMCs from blood, obtained 14 to 15 days before vaccination. The chain carries TRBV7-9 and TRBJ2-1, with 13 positions matching TRBD2. This sequence was found in a man aged 45-60 years who received an inactivated influenza vaccine. The CDR3 region is CATGLAGVDEQFF. The CDR3 DNA sequence: TGTGCCACCGGACTAGCGGGGGTTGATGAGCAGTTCTTC. The complete variable domain, with remaining parts taken from reference TRBV7-9 and TRBJ2-1, reads DTGVSQNPRHKITKRGQNVTFRCDPISEHNRLYWYRQTLGQGPEFLTYFQNEAQLEKSRLLSDRFSAERPKGSFSTLEIQRTEQGDSAMYLCATGLAGVDEQFFGPGTRLTVL.